Listed here is a single T cell receptor (beta chain). Its antigen is currently unknown. The sample comes from a study of cytomegalovirus exposure and HLA in healthy donors. Study-level results: Follow-up analysis seemed to connect common viral pathogens with several of the most significant clusters identified. Available immune exposure information was restricted to CMV serostatus only. Reports state that TCR beta sequences accurately predicted most subjects' HLA-A and HLA-B alleles.

The PCR contained 60 Vbeta and 13 Jbeta primers. In the original workflow: In a later analysis, tens of millions of unique TCR beta chains included roughly 11 million shared by two or more donors. Data came from immunoSEQ multiplex PCR; TCRdb stores just in-frame clones and leaves some out. V and J calls and clone size are copied from that table; D and trimming were computed from the DNA. Among some 120,000 clones, approximately 80% were seen once, and the ten largest hold approximately 10%. Germline V gene sequence: CDR1 LNHDA, CDR2 SQIVND (reference sequence). The CDR3 consists of 15 residues. V was pared by 5 bases and J by 4 bases, with 7 bases of the junction left unmatched.

Material: PBMCs. The chain links TRBV19 to TRBJ1-4; 7 bases agree with TRBD1. The clonotype was recovered from a man in his thirties or forties in good health and CMV-seropositive. In DNA, the CDR3 is TGTGCCAGTAGTGGAGAGGGGGCGTATAATGAAAAACTGTTTTTT. It specifies CASSGEGAYNEKLFF.